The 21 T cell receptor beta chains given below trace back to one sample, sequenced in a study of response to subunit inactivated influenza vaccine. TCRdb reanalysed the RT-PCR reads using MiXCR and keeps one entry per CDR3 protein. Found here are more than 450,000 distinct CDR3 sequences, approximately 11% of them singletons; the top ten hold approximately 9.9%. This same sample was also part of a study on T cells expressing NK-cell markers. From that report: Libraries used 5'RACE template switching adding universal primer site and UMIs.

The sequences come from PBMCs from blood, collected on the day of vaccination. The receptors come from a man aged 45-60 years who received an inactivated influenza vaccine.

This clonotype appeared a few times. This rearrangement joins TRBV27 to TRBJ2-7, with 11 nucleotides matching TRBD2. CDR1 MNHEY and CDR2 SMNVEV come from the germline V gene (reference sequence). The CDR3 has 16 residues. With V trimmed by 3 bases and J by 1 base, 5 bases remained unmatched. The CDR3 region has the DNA TGTGCCAGCAGTTTGTTCCTAGCGGGGGGATCCTACGAGCAGTACTTC. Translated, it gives CASSLFLAGGSYEQYF.

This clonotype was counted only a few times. The CDR3 region has the DNA TGTGCCAGTAGTTCCTCGGGCCCTCAGAATCAGCCCCAGCATTTT. This encodes CASSSSGPQNQPQHF. This sequence joins TRBV19 and TRBJ1-5, with D unresolved. Germline loops: CDR1 LNHDA, CDR2 SQIVND (reference sequence). The CDR3 is 15 residues long. The V end was cut by 5 bases, the J end by 4 bases, with 15 bases between.

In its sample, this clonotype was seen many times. CDR3 sequence reads: CASTPGGGYGYTF. Here the CDR3 DNA reads TGCGCCAGCACCCCAGGGGGCGGCTATGGCTACACCTTC. This chain joins TRBV5-1 and TRBJ1-2, with 8 bases fitting TRBD1. V was pared by 6 bases and J by 4 bases, with 5 bases of the junction left unmatched. Germline V gene sequence: CDR1 SGHRS, CDR2 YFSETQ. The length of the CDR3 is 13 residues.

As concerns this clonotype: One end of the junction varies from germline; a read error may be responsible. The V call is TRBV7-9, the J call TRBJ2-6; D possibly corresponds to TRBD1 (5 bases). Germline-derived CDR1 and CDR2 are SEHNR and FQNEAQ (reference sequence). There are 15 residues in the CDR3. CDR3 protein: CASSHQLSGANVLAF. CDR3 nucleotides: TGTGCCAGCAGCCATCAGTTGTCTGGGGCCAACGTCCTGGCTTTC.

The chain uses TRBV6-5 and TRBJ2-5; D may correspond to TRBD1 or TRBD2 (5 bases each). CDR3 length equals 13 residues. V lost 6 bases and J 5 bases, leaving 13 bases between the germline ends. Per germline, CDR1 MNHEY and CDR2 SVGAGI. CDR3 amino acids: CASRYNRRETQYF. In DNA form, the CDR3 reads TGTGCCAGCAGGTACAACAGGAGGGAGACCCAGTACTTC.

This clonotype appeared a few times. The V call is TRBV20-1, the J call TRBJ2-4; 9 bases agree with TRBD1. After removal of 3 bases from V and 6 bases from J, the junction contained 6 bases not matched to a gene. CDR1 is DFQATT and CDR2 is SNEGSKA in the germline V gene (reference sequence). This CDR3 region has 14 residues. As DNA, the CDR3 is TGCAGTGCTAGTCGACAGGGGGGGCGAAACATTCAGTACTTC. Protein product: CSASRQGGRNIQYF.

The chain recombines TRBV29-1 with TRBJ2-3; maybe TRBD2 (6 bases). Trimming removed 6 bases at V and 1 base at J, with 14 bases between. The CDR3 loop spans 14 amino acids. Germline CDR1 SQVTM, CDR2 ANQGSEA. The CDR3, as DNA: TGCAGCGTGGCCAGGGACTCACGCACAGATACGCAGTATTTT. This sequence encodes CSVARDSRTDTQYF.

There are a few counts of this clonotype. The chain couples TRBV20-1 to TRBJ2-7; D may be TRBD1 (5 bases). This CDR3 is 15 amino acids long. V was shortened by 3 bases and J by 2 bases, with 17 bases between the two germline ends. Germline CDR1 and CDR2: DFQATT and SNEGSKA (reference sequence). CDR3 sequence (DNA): TGCAGTGCTAGGTTCCCAGGGCAGCTTACCTACGAGCAGTACTTC. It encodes CSARFPGQLTYEQYF.

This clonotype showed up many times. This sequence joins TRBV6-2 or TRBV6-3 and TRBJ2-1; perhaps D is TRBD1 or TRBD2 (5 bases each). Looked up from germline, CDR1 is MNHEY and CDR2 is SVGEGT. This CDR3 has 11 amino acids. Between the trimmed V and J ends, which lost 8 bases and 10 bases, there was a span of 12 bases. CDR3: CASVSRDEQFF. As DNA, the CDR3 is TGTGCCAGCGTGAGCAGGGACGAGCAGTTCTTC.

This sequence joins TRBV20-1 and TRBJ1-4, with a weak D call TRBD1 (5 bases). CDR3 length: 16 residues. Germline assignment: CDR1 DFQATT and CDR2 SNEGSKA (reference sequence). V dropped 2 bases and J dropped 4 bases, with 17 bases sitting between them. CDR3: CSARPLRGANNEKLFF. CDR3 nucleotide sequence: TGCAGTGCTAGACCGCTTAGAGGGGCAAATAATGAAAAACTGTTTTTT.

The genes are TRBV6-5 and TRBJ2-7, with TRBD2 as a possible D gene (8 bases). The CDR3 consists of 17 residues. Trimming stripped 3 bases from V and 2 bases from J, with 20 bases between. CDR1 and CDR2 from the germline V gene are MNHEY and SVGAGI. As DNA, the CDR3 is TGTGCCAGCAGTTATAATAGCGGGGAGACAGGGACCTACGAGCAGTACTTC. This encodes CASSYNSGETGTYEQYF.

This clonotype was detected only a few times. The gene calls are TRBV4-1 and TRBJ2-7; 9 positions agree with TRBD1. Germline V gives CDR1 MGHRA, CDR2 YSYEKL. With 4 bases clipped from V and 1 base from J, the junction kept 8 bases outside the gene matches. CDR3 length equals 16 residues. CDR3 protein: CASSRDPGTGSYEQYF. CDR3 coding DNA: TGCGCCAGCAGCCGCGACCCCGGGACAGGGTCCTACGAGCAGTACTTC.

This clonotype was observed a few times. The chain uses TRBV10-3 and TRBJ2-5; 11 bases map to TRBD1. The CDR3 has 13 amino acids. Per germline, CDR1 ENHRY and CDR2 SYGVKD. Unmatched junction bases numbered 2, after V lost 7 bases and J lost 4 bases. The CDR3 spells CAIKGQGGETQYF. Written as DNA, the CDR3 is TGTGCCATCAAGGGACAGGGGGGAGAGACCCAGTACTTC.

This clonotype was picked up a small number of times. This chain's CDR3 is CASSQDVQVLSTGELFF. The CDR3 DNA reads as TGTGCCAGCAGCCAAGACGTTCAGGTCTTGAGCACCGGGGAGCTGTTTTTT. The V gene is TRBV3-1, the J gene TRBJ2-2, with D hard to call. V gave up 0 bases and J gave up 4 bases, with 15 bases separating them. The CDR3 is made up of 17 amino acids. Germline V gene sequence: CDR1 LGHDT, CDR2 YNNKEL (reference sequence). The complete variable domain, with remaining parts taken from reference TRBV3-1 and TRBJ2-2, reads DTAVSQTPKYLVTQMGNDKSIKCEQNLGHDTMYWYKQDSKKFLKIMFSYNNKELIINETVPNRFSPKSPDKAHLNLHINSLELGDSAVYFCASSQDVQVLSTGELFFGEGSRLTVL.

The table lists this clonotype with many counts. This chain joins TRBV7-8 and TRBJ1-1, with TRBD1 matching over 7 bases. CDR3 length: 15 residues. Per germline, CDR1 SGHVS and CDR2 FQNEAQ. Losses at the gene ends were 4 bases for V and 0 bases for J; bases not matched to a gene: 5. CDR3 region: CASSSQGQLNTEAFF. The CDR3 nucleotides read TGTGCCAGCAGCTCACAGGGACAGTTGAACACTGAAGCTTTCTTT.

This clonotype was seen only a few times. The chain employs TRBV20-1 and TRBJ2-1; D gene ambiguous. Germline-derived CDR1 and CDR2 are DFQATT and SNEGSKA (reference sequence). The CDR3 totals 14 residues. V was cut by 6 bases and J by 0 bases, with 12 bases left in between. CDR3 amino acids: CSAHPGYSYNEQFF. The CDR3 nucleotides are TGCAGTGCCCACCCGGGTTACTCCTACAATGAGCAGTTCTTC.

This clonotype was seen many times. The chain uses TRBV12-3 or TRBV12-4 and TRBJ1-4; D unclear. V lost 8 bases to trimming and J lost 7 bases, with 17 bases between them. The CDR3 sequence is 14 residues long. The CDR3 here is CASGETKGAEKLFF. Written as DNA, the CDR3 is TGTGCCAGCGGCGAGACAAAAGGAGCTGAAAAACTGTTTTTT.

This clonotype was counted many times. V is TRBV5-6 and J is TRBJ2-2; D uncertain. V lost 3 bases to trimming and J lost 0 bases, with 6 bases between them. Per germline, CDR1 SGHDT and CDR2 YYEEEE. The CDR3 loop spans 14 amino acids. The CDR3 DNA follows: TGTGCCAGCAGCTCTACGCCGAACACCGGGGAGCTGTTTTTT. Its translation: CASSSTPNTGELFF.

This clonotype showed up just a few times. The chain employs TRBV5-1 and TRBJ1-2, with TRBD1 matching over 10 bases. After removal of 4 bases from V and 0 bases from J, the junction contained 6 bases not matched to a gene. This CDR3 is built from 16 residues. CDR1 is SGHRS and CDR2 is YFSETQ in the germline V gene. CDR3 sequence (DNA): TGCGCCAGCAGCCCCGGGACAGGGGCGTCTAACTATGGCTACACCTTC. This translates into CASSPGTGASNYGYTF.

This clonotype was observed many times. Here the CDR3 reads CSARTGNTGELFF. The CDR3 DNA reads TGCAGTGCACGGACAGGGAACACCGGGGAGCTGTTTTTT. V and J are TRBV20-1 and TRBJ2-2, with 7 bases fitting TRBD1. CDR1 and CDR2 from the germline V gene are DFQATT and SNEGSKA (reference sequence). This CDR3 region has 13 residues. The junction had 2 bases not matched to a gene; V was cut back by 6 bases and J by 1 base.

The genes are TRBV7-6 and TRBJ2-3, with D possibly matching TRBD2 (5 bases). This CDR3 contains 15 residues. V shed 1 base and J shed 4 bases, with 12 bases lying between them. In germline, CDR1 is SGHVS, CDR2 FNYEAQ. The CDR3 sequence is CASSLDVVRADTQYF. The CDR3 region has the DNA TGTGCCAGCAGCTTAGATGTAGTGCGGGCAGATACGCAGTATTTT.